What follows are 8 T cell receptor beta chains derived from one specimen sequenced in a study of blood T cells in healthy people across ages. A J-beta primer mix and a sample-barcoded 5' primer were used in a second PCR of roughly 6 to 12 cycles. TCRdb reanalysed the 5' RACE reads using MiXCR and keeps one entry per CDR3 protein. Among around 1,900,000 distinct CDR3 sequences listed, around 42% were seen once. Material: blood. All receptors come from a human donor in good health.

This clonotype was detected once. The rearrangement links TRBV7-6 to TRBJ2-3; weak D call: TRBD2 (6 bases). Trimming shortened V by 5 bases and J by 4 bases, and 10 bases separated the two germline ends. Germline V gene sequence: CDR1 SGHVS, CDR2 FNYEAQ. This CDR3 comprises 13 residues. The CDR3 DNA follows: TGTGCCAGCAGCGCCGGGACTCCAGATACGCAGTATTTT. Protein: CASSAGTPDTQYF.

The chain couples TRBV7-9 to TRBJ2-7; D gene unclear. The germline V gene has CDR1 SEHNR and CDR2 FQNEAQ (reference sequence). This CDR3 is built from 13 residues. Trimming shortened V by 6 bases and J by 2 bases, and 11 bases separated the two germline ends. CDR3 amino acids: CASSMAEAYEQYF. The CDR3 nucleotides are TGTGCCAGCAGTATGGCGGAAGCCTACGAGCAGTACTTC.

This clonotype was found a few times. V and J are TRBV5-1 and TRBJ2-6; D remains ambiguous. Trimming left V 3 bases short and J 0 bases short, with 7 bases between. Germline-derived CDR1 and CDR2 are SGHRS and YFSETQ. The CDR3 has 15 amino acids. CDR3 sequence reads: CASSWVFSGANVLTF. DNA of the CDR3: TGCGCCAGCAGCTGGGTCTTCTCTGGGGCCAACGTCCTGACTTTC.

This clonotype occurred a few times. The gene calls are TRBV20-1 and TRBJ1-5; D may be TRBD1 (6 bases). V gave up 4 bases and J gave up 6 bases, with 16 bases separating them. CDR3 length: 14 amino acids. In germline, CDR1 is DFQATT, CDR2 SNEGSKA (reference sequence). CDR3 sequence (DNA): TGCAGTGCTATGGAACAGGGATTCTCTCAGCCCCAGCATTTT. As protein: CSAMEQGFSQPQHF.

The rearrangement joins TRBV15 to TRBJ1-1; 7 bases align to TRBD1. Per the germline V gene, CDR1 is LNHNV and CDR2 is YYDKDF (reference sequence). Trimming cost V 1 base and J 2 bases; bases outside gene matches: 13. CDR3 size: 18 residues. CDR3 sequence reads: CATSRGIFSRTGNTEAFF. DNA of the CDR3: TGTGCCACCAGCAGAGGTATCTTCAGTCGGACAGGAAACACTGAAGCTTTCTTT. The full variable domain, rest sourced from reference TRBV15 and TRBJ1-1, is DAMVIQNPRYQVTQFGKPVTLSCSQTLNHNVMYWYQQKSSQAPKLLFHYYDKDFNNEADTPDNFQSRRPNTSFCFLDIRSPGLGDTAMYLCATSRGIFSRTGNTEAFFGQGTRLTVV.

This clonotype was counted once. The V gene is TRBV2, the J gene TRBJ1-2, with a weak D call TRBD1 (5 bases). The CDR3 sequence is 16 residues long. V shed 3 bases and J shed 3 bases, with 17 bases lying between them. Germline CDR1 is SNHLY and CDR2 is FYNNEI. CDR3 sequence (DNA): TGTGCCAGCAGTGAGGGAGTTGTGGGGACCGACTATGGCTACACCTTC. Residues: CASSEGVVGTDYGYTF.

This clonotype was recorded a few times. The DNA for the CDR3 is TGTGCCAGCAGCTTGGTTCCCGGGACCCTGGCGGGAGATACGCAGTATTTT. Translating gives CASSLVPGTLAGDTQYF. The chain uses TRBV6-1 and TRBJ2-3; D could derive from TRBD1 or TRBD2 (5 bases each). The germline V gene encodes CDR1 MNHNS and CDR2 SASEGT. Trimming cost V 6 bases and J 5 bases, with 24 bases left between them. The CDR3 runs to 17 residues.

A remark on this clonotype: This could be a read error, since a much larger clone is one nucleotide away. The V and J genes are TRBV5-1 and TRBJ2-3; tentative D call: TRBD1 (5 bases). Trimming shortened V by 1 base and J by 14 bases, and 23 bases separated the two germline ends. The CDR3 covers 15 residues. Germline-derived CDR1 and CDR2 are SGHRS and YFSETQ. The CDR3 protein is CASSLRTGTNEKLYF. The CDR3 DNA reads TGCGCCAGCAGCTTGCGTACAGGAACTAATGAAAAACTGTATTTT.